The 28 T cell receptor beta chains given below trace back to one sample, sequenced in a study of response to subunit inactivated influenza vaccine. MiXCR, run by TCRdb on the RT-PCR reads, gives a single entry per CDR3 protein. The top ten hold 2.8% of the sample, which has about 540,000 distinct CDR3 sequences, approximately 22% seen once. These same records also appear under a second study, on T cells expressing NK-cell markers. That source adds: As the method of synthesis, 5'RACE template switching with UMIs yielded TCR beta cDNA.

This specimen consisted of CD4+ T cells sorted from PBMCs, obtained 12 days after vaccination. The origin of the receptors is a middle-aged man who received an inactivated influenza vaccine.

The CDR3 nucleotides read TGTGCCAGTAGTATGCGGCAGGTTCGCTCTGGAAACACCATATATTTT. Encoded protein: CASSMRQVRSGNTIYF. This sequence joins TRBV19 and TRBJ1-3; no clear D gene. CDR1 and CDR2 from the germline V gene are LNHDA and SQIVND (reference sequence). The ends were cut back, 3 bases at V and 0 bases at J, with 12 bases in the middle. This CDR3 spans 16 amino acids.

This clonotype was seen more than once but under ten times. This rearrangement joins TRBV3-1 to TRBJ2-1, with TRBD2 identical over 9 bases. This CDR3 has 15 amino acids. V gave up 4 bases and J gave up 2 bases; unmatched junction bases: 3. The germline V gene has CDR1 LGHDT and CDR2 YNNKEL (reference sequence). The CDR3 spells CASSRSGRTYNEQFF. The DNA for the CDR3 is TGTGCCAGCAGCCGAAGCGGGAGGACCTACAATGAGCAGTTCTTC.

This clonotype has more than one count but fewer than ten. This sequence joins TRBV4-1 and TRBJ2-3; D is unclear. The germline gives CDR1 MGHRA, CDR2 YSYEKL. V gave up 1 base and J gave up 0 bases, with 5 bases separating them. This CDR3 spans 14 amino acids. The DNA for the CDR3 is TGCGCCAGCAGCCAAGTATTTAGCACAGATACGCAGTATTTT. This gives the protein CASSQVFSTDTQYF.

V is TRBV29-1 and J is TRBJ2-3; a weak D match, TRBD2 (6 bases). The V and J ends lost 2 bases and 6 bases respectively, with 15 bases between them. This CDR3 comprises 14 residues. CDR1 is SQVTM and CDR2 is ANQGSEA in the germline V gene. As DNA, the CDR3 is TGCAGCGTTGAAACGGGAGCGCCCGGGGATACGCAGTATTTT. It translates to CSVETGAPGDTQYF.

There are a few counts of this clonotype. This sequence joins TRBV6-2 or TRBV6-3 and TRBJ2-5; 10 positions agree with TRBD1. V was pared by 4 bases and J by 2 bases, with 1 base of the junction left unmatched. Germline CDR1 MNHEY, CDR2 SVGEGT. The CDR3 is made up of 14 amino acids. The CDR3 is CASSWTGGQETQYF. The CDR3 DNA reads as TGTGCCAGCAGTTGGACAGGGGGTCAAGAGACCCAGTACTTC.

V is TRBV6-7 and J is TRBJ1-2, with a tentative D call TRBD1 (5 bases). TRBV6-7 has ORF status, its function being uncertain. There are 13 residues in the CDR3. Deletions cut 1 base from V and 8 bases from J, with 11 bases between. The CDR3 DNA reads as TGTGCCAGCAGTTACTTGGGGACGGCCGGCTACACCTTC. Translating gives CASSYLGTAGYTF.

The genes are TRBV6-5 and TRBJ2-5; D might be TRBD1 (6 bases). The CDR3 is made up of 12 amino acids. V lost 6 bases and J 5 bases, leaving 10 bases between the germline ends. CDR1 is MNHEY and CDR2 is SVGAGI in the germline V gene. The CDR3 sequence is CASRGHGETQYF. CDR3 sequence (DNA): TGTGCCAGCAGGGGACATGGGGAGACCCAGTACTTC.

This clonotype was observed many times. V usage is TRBV12-3 or TRBV12-4 and J usage is TRBJ2-3; tentatively, D is TRBD1 or TRBD2 (6 bases each). The V end lost 6 bases, the J end lost 11 bases, and 15 bases lay between the germline ends. The CDR3 consists of 12 residues. In DNA, the CDR3 is TGTGCCAGCAGCCCGGGGGCGGGGAGGCAGTATTTT. This sequence encodes CASSPGAGRQYF.

This clonotype was seen a handful of times. V gene TRBV6-2 or TRBV6-3 combines with J gene TRBJ2-1; 7 positions match TRBD2. The CDR3 totals 17 residues. Germline CDR1 MNHEY, CDR2 SVGEGT. V lost 3 bases, J lost 5 bases, and 13 bases stayed unmatched. In DNA form, the CDR3 reads TGTGCCAGCAGTTATCGTCCCCATGGCGGGAGCCACAATGAGCAGTTCTTC. It specifies CASSYRPHGGSHNEQFF.

The chain couples TRBV20-1 to TRBJ2-1; D possibly matches TRBD1 or TRBD2 (5 bases each). The V end lost 2 bases, the J end lost 12 bases, and 23 bases lay between the germline ends. Germline V gives CDR1 DFQATT, CDR2 SNEGSKA (reference sequence). There are 15 residues in the CDR3. CDR3 nucleotides: TGCAGTGCTAGACGCCGCCGGGACCCTCTCCCGGTGCAGTTCTTC. It specifies CSARRRRDPLPVQFF.

This chain connects TRBV28 to TRBJ1-5, with TRBD1 matching 8 bases. The germline CDR1 and CDR2 sequences are MDHEN and SYDVKM. V gave up 7 bases and J gave up 8 bases; unmatched junction bases: 10. The CDR3 extends over 14 amino acids. CDR3 region: CASNTGQALEPQHF. CDR3 DNA: TGTGCCAGCAATACGGGACAGGCCCTAGAGCCCCAGCATTTT. The full variable domain, completed using reference TRBV28 and TRBJ1-5, is DVKVTQSSRYLVKRTGEKVFLECVQDMDHENMFWYRQDPGLGLRLIYFSYDVKMKEKGDIPEGYSVSREKKERFSLILESASTNQTSMYLCASNTGQALEPQHFGDGTRLSIL.

V usage is TRBV20-1 and J usage is TRBJ2-3; TRBD2 agrees at 9 bases. V lost 7 bases to trimming and J lost 5 bases; unmatched junction nucleotides: 7. This CDR3 is 13 amino acids long. In germline, CDR1 is DFQATT, CDR2 SNEGSKA (reference sequence). The CDR3 sequence is CSGAGGHVDTQYF. Here the CDR3 DNA reads TGCAGTGGCGCGGGGGGGCATGTAGATACGCAGTATTTT.

This clonotype turned up a few times. J is TRBJ2-1 and V is TRBV7-2; 9 bases line up with TRBD2. Germline CDR1 SGHTA, CDR2 FQGNSA. The CDR3 consists of 14 residues. J gave up 7 bases and V 5 bases, and 6 bases lay outside the gene matches. The chain's CDR3 is CASSPFSGSNEQFF. CDR3 sequence (DNA): TGTGCCAGCAGCCCCTTTAGCGGGAGTAATGAGCAGTTCTTC.

V gene TRBV11-2 combines with J gene TRBJ2-1, with unresolved D. Germline CDR1 SGHAT, CDR2 FQNNGV. Between the trimmed V and J ends, which lost 1 base and 9 bases, there was a span of 10 bases. The CDR3 covers 13 residues. Written as DNA, the CDR3 is TGTGCCAGCAGCTTAGCGGAACTTTTTGAGCAGTTCTTC. Protein product: CASSLAELFEQFF.

The CDR3 sequence is CATLLDRGSYNEQFF. CDR3 bases: TGTGCCACCCTTCTAGACAGAGGCTCCTACAATGAGCAGTTCTTC. V is TRBV7-2 and J is TRBJ2-1; tentatively, D is TRBD1 (5 bases). V lost 10 bases and J lost 0, with 16 bases in between. The CDR3 is 15 residues long. CDR1 is SGHTA, CDR2 FQGNSA, per germline.

The chain employs TRBV6-2 or TRBV6-3 and TRBJ2-7; 7 nucleotides match TRBD1. Germline CDR1 MNHEY, CDR2 SVGEGT. V shed 6 bases and J 3 bases; nucleotides not matched to a gene: 11. CDR3 length equals 15 residues. This CDR3 reads CASSRGRAGGYEQYF. For the CDR3, the DNA is TGTGCCAGCAGCCGAGGTCGGGCAGGGGGCTACGAGCAGTACTTC.

The CDR3 sequence is CASSTRTSGQFLYF. DNA for the CDR3: TGTGCCAGCAGCACTCGGACTAGCGGGCAGTTTCTTTATTTT. This rearrangement joins TRBV7-6 to TRBJ2-3, with 11 bases fitting TRBD2. CDR1 and CDR2 from the germline V gene are SGHVS and FNYEAQ. After removal of 5 bases from V and 15 bases from J, the junction contained 13 bases not matched to a gene. CDR3 length: 14 residues.

This clonotype was picked up a small number of times. The rearrangement uses TRBV27 and TRBJ2-2; 8 nucleotides align to TRBD2. CDR1 is MNHEY and CDR2 is SMNVEV in the germline V gene (reference sequence). The CDR3 runs to 15 residues. J was trimmed by 0 bases and V by 5 bases; bases with no gene match: 2. CDR3 amino acids: CASSRTSSNTGELFF. The CDR3 DNA reads TGTGCCAGCAGTCGGACTAGCTCGAACACCGGGGAGCTGTTTTTT.

The table lists this clonotype with many counts. V gene TRBV2 combines with J gene TRBJ2-5; D may be TRBD2 (5 bases). The CDR3 is 12 amino acids. Between the trimmed V and J ends, which lost 5 bases and 2 bases, there was a span of 6 bases. The V gene's germline CDR1 is SNHLY and CDR2 FYNNEI. The CDR3 here is CASSREQETQYF. In nucleotides, the CDR3 is TGTGCCAGCAGTCGGGAACAAGAGACCCAGTACTTC.

About this clonotype: A read error may produce the germline difference seen at one junction end. The chain is built from TRBV11-1 and TRBJ2-1, with 13 bases aligning to TRBD2. The CDR3 covers 20 residues. Germline V gene lookup returns CDR1 SGHAT and CDR2 FQDESV (reference sequence). CDR3 sequence: CASSFRTSGSRWSSYNEQFF. CDR3 nucleotide sequence: TGTGCCAGTAGCTTTCGGACTAGCGGGAGCCGGTGGAGCTCCTACAATGAGCAGTTCTTC. The whole variable domain, filled in from reference TRBV11-1 and TRBJ2-1, reads EAEVAQSPRYKITEKSQAVAFWCDPISGHATLYWYRQILGQGPELLVQFQDESVVDDSQLPKDRFSAERLKGVDSTLKIQPAELGDSAMYLCASSFRTSGSRWSSYNEQFFGPGTRLTVL.

This clonotype was found a few times. V is TRBV11-2 and J is TRBJ2-1; the match to TRBD2 covers 15 bases. Germline V gives CDR1 SGHAT, CDR2 FQNNGV. V lost 1 base to trimming and J lost 1 base; unmatched junction nucleotides: 5. The CDR3 totals 19 residues. This CDR3 is CASSLGTSGGAKSYNEQFF. Here the CDR3 DNA reads TGTGCCAGCAGCTTAGGGACTAGCGGGGGGGCGAAGTCCTACAATGAGCAGTTCTTC.

CDR3 sequence reads: CASSARGGVTNEKLFF. The CDR3 DNA reads TGTGCCAGCAGCGCAAGAGGGGGGGTCACTAATGAAAAACTGTTTTTT. This rearrangement joins TRBV7-2 to TRBJ1-4; TRBD1 is a possible D gene (6 bases). Trimming pared 5 bases from V and 2 bases from J, leaving 15 bases between. CDR1 and CDR2 from the germline V gene are SGHTA and FQGNSA. The CDR3 extends over 16 amino acids.

This clonotype showed up just a few times. V and J are TRBV5-1 and TRBJ2-5, with D tentatively TRBD1 (5 bases). The V end was cut by 5 bases, the J end by 4 bases, with 12 bases between. There are 13 residues in the CDR3. CDR1 and CDR2 (germline): SGHRS, YFSETQ. CDR3 sequence: CASSSGSGETQYF. In DNA, the CDR3 is TGCGCCAGCAGTTCAGGGTCAGGAGAGACCCAGTACTTC. The full variable domain, its missing parts supplied by reference TRBV5-1 and TRBJ2-5, is KAGVTQTPRYLIKTRGQQVTLSCSPISGHRSVSWYQQTPGQGLQFLFEYFSETQRNKGNFPGRFSGRQFSNSRSEMNVSTLELGDSALYLCASSSGSGETQYFGPGTRLLVL.

This clonotype was detected a few times. The J gene is TRBJ2-4, the V gene TRBV7-8, with D possibly being TRBD1 or TRBD2 (6 bases each). V was clipped by 6 bases and J by 1 base, with 13 bases between them. The CDR3 is 15 amino acids. Germline-derived CDR1 and CDR2 are SGHVS and FQNEAQ. This CDR3 reads CASSRGQRAKNIQYF. CDR3 bases: TGTGCCAGCAGTCGGGGGCAAAGGGCCAAAAACATTCAGTACTTC.

This clonotype was observed a few times. The chain has TRBV6-2 or TRBV6-3 and TRBJ2-1; D may be TRBD2 (6 bases). The CDR3 sequence is 15 residues long. The V end lost 6 bases, the J end lost 0 bases, and 12 bases lay between the germline ends. The germline V gene encodes CDR1 MNHEY and CDR2 SVGEGT. The CDR3 DNA reads TGTGCCAGCAGAAACCTAGCGAGCTCCTACAATGAGCAGTTCTTC. Encoded protein: CASRNLASSYNEQFF.

This clonotype was detected many times. The chain employs TRBV3-1 and TRBJ2-3; tentative D call: TRBD2 (6 bases). V was shortened by 7 bases and J by 0 bases, with 14 bases between the two germline ends. From germline, CDR1 is LGHDT and CDR2 YNNKEL (reference sequence). The CDR3 has 15 residues. The CDR3 here is CASTLGGVSTDTQYF. CDR3 sequence (DNA): TGTGCCAGCACGCTCGGCGGGGTCAGCACAGATACGCAGTATTTT.

Details on this clonotype: One end of the junction varies from germline; a read error may be responsible. This chain links TRBV7-7 with TRBJ2-1; 10 positions agree with TRBD2. Germline CDR1 and CDR2: SSHAT and FNYEAQ (reference sequence). The CDR3 spans 16 residues. The CDR3 DNA sequence: TGTGCTAGCAGCCTGGCGGGACTAGCGAACGTCAATGAGCAGTTCTTC. It is translated as CASSLAGLANVNEQFF.

This clonotype has only a few counts. The DNA for the CDR3 is TGTGCCAGCAGCGTCGGGACAGGGGCTCACAACGAGCAGTACTTC. It encodes CASSVGTGAHNEQYF. V usage is TRBV4-2 and J usage is TRBJ2-7; 10 bases are shared with TRBD1. Per the germline V gene, CDR1 is LGHNA and CDR2 is YNFKEQ. Unmatched junction bases numbered 9, after V lost 5 bases and J lost 5 bases. There are 15 residues in the CDR3.